This TCR beta chain was observed in a study of beta chain features in type 1 diabetes. Broader study findings: Shorter TCRB CDR3s, moderately but significantly so, marked every one of the four CD4+ subsets in Type 1 diabetes patients. Sequencing from cDNA could over-represent high-TCR-expressing cells.

This clone has just a few counts. Its matching antigen is unknown. Other nucleotide sequences in the sample specify the same CDR3. Since all of the isolated RNA was reverse transcribed, expressed TCRB transcripts were what got sequenced. Assay used: immunoSEQ multiplex PCR; TCRdb lists only in-frame clones, some missing. The sample has over 600,000 clones; around 12% are singletons. Central memory, naive, regulatory and stem cell-like memory CD4+ cells were sorted by CD45RO/CCR7/CD25/CD127/CD95/CD27. The J segment lost 5 bases and the V segment lost 7 bases, leaving 5 bases of the junction unmatched. Germline CDR1 SQVTM, CDR2 ANQGSEA. CDR3 length: 12 residues.

The sequenced material came from naive CD4+ T cells from blood. The chain carries TRBV29-1 and TRBJ1-1, with TRBD1 matching over 9 bases. The TCR originated in a man aged 25-45 years with type 1 diabetes. The CDR3 spells CSGGQGETEAFF. The CDR3 region has the DNA TGCAGCGGGGGACAGGGAGAGACTGAAGCTTTCTTT.